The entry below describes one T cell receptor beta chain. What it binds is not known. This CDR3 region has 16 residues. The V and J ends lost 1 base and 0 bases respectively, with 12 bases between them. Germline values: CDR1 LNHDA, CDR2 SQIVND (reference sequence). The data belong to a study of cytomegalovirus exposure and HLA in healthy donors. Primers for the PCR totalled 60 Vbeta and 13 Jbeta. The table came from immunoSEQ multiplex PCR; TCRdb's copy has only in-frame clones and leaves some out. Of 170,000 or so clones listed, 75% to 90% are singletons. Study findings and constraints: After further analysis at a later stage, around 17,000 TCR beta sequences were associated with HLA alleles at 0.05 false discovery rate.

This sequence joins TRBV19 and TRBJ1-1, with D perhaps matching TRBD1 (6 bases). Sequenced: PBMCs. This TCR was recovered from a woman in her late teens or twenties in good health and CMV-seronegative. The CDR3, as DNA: TGTGCCAGTAGTATAGCCCTCCGGACAGTGAACACTGAAGCTTTCTTT. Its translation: CASSIALRTVNTEAFF.